The present T cell receptor beta chain was sequenced within a study of control samples from healthy donors and cancer patients. Sequenced by immunoSEQ multiplex PCR; TCRdb stores in-frame clones only, minus some. The table shows approximately 100,000 clones, with around nine tenths occurring only once. The clonotype comes from a man aged 25 to 40 in good health. The material sequenced was blood.

The DNA of the CDR3 is TGTGCCAGCTCACCACCGGCCAGGGTCACTGAAGCTTTCTTT. The encoded protein is CASSPPARVTEAFF. The chain employs TRBV18 and TRBJ1-1; maybe TRBD1 (5 bases). The CDR3 extends over 14 amino acids. CDR1 and CDR2 from the germline V gene are KGHSH and LQKENI. Deletions cut 0 bases from V and 4 bases from J, with 9 bases between.